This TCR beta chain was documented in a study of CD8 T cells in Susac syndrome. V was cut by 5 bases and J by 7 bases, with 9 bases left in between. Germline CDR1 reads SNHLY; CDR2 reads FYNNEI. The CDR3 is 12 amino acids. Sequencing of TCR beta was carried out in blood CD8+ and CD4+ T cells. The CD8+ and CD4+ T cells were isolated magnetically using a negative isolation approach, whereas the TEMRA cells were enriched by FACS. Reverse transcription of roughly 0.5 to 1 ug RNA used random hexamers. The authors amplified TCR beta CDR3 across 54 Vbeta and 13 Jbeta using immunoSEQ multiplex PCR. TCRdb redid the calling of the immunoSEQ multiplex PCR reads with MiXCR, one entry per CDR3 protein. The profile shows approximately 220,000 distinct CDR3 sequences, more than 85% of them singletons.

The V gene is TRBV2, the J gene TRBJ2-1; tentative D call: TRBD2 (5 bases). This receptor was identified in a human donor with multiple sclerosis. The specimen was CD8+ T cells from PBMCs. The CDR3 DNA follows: TGTGCCAGCAGTACGGCGGGTAATGAGCAGTTCTTC. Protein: CASSTAGNEQFF.